This T cell receptor (beta chain) is from a study of T-cell memory formation after mild COVID-19. TCRdb re-derived calls from the 5' RACE reads in MiXCR, one entry per CDR3 protein. The table lists 250,000 to 300,000 distinct CDR3 sequences, around 15% of them singletons, with around a fifth in the top ten. There are many counts of this clonotype. What it recognizes is unknown. V was clipped by 8 bases and J by 0 bases, with 10 bases between them. The CDR3 is made up of 13 amino acids. Study observations and caveats: Some clones that responded turned up in pre-infection memory, which suggests that cross-reactive memory joined in.

The origin of this receptor is a man younger than 35 who had mild COVID-19 (a few samples of this study predate the infection). Cell type and time point are not known. Sample: PBMCs or a T cell subset sorted from them (not recorded which). The rearrangement joins TRBV12-3 or TRBV12-4 to TRBJ1-1; no reliable D call. CDR3 bases: TGTGCCAGCCAAGGACGCCTGAACACTGAAGCTTTCTTT. It specifies CASQGRLNTEAFF.